This T cell receptor (beta chain) was obtained from a study of T cell repertoires in cytomegalovirus infection. Across the study: The study used recently identified HLA-C-restricted and well-studied HLA-B-restricted CMV epitopes. Shared public TCR beta signatures pointed to both CMV infection and a matching HLA type.

Whole-study results and caveats: Clonotypes of TCR beta that were HLA-C-restricted and CMV-specific dominated the ex vivo response.

This clonotype appeared a few times. The antigen remains undetermined. TCRdb re-analysed the reads in MiXCR, keeping a single row per CDR3 protein. The sample comprises approximately 470,000 distinct CDR3 sequences, approximately 42% of which are singletons, and about two fifths rests with the top ten. The CDR3 spans 12 residues. V trimming: 7 bases; J trimming: 9 bases; junction bases outside the gene matches: 8. Sample: cultured PBMCs, taken from culture after CMV antigen stimulation. The chain links TRBV12-3 or TRBV12-4 to TRBJ1-2; the match to TRBD1 covers 7 bases. The receptor comes from a human donor in good health (CMV status not recorded). Some clones in this sample may be carry-over from other donors' samples. CDR3 amino acids: CASTPDRARYTF. In DNA form, the CDR3 reads TGTGCCAGCACCCCTGACAGGGCCCGCTACACCTTC.